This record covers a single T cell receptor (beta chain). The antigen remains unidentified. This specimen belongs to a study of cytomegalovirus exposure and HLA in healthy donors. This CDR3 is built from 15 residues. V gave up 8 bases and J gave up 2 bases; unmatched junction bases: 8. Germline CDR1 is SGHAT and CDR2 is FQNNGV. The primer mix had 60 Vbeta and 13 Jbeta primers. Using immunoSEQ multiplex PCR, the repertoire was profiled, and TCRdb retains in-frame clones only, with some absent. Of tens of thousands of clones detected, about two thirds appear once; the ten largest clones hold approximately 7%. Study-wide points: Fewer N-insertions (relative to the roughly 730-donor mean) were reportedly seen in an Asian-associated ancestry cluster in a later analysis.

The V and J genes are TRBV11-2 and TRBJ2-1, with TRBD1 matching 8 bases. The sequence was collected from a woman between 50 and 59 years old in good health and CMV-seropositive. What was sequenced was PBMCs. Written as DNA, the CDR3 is TGTGCCAGCGGGTTCCTGGGACAGGCCTACAATGAGCAGTTCTTC. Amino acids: CASGFLGQAYNEQFF.